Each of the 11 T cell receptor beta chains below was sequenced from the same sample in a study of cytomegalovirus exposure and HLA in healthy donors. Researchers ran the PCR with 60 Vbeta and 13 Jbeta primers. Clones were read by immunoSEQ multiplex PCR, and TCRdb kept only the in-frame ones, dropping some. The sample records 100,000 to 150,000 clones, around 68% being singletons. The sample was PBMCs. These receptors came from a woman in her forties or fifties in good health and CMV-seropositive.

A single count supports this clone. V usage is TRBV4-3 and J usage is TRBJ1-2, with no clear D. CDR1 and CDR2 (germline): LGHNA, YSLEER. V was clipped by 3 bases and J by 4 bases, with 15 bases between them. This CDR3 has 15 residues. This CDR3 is CASSQALRGAYGYTF. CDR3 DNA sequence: TGCGCCAGCAGCCAGGCATTGCGAGGAGCCTATGGCTACACCTTC.

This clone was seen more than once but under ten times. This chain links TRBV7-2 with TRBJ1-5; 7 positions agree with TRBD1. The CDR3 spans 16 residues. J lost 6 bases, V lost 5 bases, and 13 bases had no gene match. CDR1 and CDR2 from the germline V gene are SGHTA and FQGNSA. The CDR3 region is CASSRLWDSGGQPQHF. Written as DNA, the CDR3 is TGTGCCAGCAGCCGCCTATGGGACAGCGGAGGTCAGCCCCAGCATTTT.

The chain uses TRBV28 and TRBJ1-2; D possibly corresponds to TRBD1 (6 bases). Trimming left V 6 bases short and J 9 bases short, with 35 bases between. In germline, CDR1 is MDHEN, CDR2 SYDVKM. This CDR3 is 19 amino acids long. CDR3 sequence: CASSSSSIQGLFPLDRYTF. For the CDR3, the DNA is TGTGCCAGCAGCTCAAGCTCGATACAGGGTCTCTTCCCCCTGGATCGCTACACCTTC.

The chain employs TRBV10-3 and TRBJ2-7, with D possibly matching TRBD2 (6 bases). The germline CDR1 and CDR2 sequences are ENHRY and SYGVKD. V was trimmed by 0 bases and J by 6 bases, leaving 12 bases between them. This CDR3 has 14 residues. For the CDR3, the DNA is TGTGCCATCAGTGAGTCGACTGGAGGGACCGAGCAGTACTTC. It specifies CAISESTGGTEQYF.

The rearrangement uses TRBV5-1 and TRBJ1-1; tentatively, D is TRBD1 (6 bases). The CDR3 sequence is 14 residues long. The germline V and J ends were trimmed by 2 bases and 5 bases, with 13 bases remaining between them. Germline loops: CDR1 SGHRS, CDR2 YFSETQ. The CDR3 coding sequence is TGCGCCAGCAGCTTTACAGGGAGTGGAACTGAAGCTTTCTTT. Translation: CASSFTGSGTEAFF.

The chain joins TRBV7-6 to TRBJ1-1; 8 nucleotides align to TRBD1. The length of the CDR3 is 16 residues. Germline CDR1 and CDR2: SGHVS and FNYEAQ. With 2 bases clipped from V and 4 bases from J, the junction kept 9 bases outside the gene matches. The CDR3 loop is CASSLWGRGQSTEAFF. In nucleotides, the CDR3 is TGTGCCAGCAGCTTATGGGGCAGGGGGCAAAGCACTGAAGCTTTCTTT.

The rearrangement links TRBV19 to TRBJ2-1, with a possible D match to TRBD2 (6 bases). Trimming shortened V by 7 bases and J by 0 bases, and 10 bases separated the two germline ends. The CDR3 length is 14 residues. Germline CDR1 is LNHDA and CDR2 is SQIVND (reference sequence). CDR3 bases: TGTGCCAGTAAAGGCGGGGCCTCCTACAATGAGCAGTTCTTC. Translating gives CASKGGASYNEQFF.

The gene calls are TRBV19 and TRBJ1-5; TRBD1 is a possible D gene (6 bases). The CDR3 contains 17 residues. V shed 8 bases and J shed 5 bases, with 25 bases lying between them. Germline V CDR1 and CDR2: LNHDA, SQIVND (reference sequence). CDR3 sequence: CASRTGLAGGADQPQHF. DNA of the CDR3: TGTGCCAGTCGAACAGGACTGGCGGGGGGCGCCGATCAGCCCCAGCATTTT.

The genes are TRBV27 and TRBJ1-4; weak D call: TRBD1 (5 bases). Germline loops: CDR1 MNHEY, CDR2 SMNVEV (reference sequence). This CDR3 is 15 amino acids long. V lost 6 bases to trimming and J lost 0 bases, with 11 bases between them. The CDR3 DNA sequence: TGTGCCAGCAGAATCGGGGGTCCAACTAATGAAAAACTGTTTTTT. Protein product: CASRIGGPTNEKLFF.

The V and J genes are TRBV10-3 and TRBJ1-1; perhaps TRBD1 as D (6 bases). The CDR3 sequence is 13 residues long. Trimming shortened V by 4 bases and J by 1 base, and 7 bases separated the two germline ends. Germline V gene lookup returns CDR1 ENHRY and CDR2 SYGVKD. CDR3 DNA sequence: TGTGCCATCAGTGCGACAGGGAACACTGAAGCTTTCTTT. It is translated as CAISATGNTEAFF.

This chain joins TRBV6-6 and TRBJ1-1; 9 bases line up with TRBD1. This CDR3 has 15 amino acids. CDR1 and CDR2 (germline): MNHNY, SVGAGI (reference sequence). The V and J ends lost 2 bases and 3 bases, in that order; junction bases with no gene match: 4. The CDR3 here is CASSYAGQGYTEAFF. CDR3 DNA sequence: TGTGCCAGCAGTTACGCAGGACAGGGGTACACTGAAGCTTTCTTT.